This T cell receptor beta chain stems from a study of molecular identifiers for immune sequencing clone quantification. Study-wide results and caveats: More than 97% of effector molecules, versus under 1% of naive-cell molecules, belonged to clones above 20 RNA copies.

From the PCR reads, TCRdb called clonotypes with MiXCR, one entry per CDR3 protein. The table shows about 97,000 distinct CDR3 sequences, with approximately 24% occurring only once. This clonotype was counted only a few times. Its antigen is unknown. A junction boundary mismatches the germline segment, possibly from a read error. Looked up from germline, CDR1 is SNHLY and CDR2 is FYNNEI. The CDR3 is 17 residues long. Sequencing used naive CD8+ T cells from blood, with Jurkat cell RNA spiked in. Subset indicated: FACS-sorted CD8+CD4-CCR7+CD45RA+ naive T cells. V gene TRBV2 combines with J gene TRBJ1-2; D is unclear. This clonotype originated in a human donor in good health. Some libraries in this study had Jurkat cell RNA spiked in. The CDR3 bases are TGTGCCAGCAGCGAAGGGTACGGCAAGGAGCAGGACTATGGCTACACCTTC. This gives the protein CASSEGYGKEQDYGYTF.